In this sample, the clone carrying this T cell receptor (beta chain) turned up once. What it binds is not known. This sample stems from a study of graft-versus-host responses after intestinal transplantation. Sequencing used immunoSEQ multiplex PCR; TCRdb keeps in-frame clones, though not all of them. Of fewer than 110,000 clones listed, approximately 94% are singletons. This CDR3 comprises 12 residues. V shed 1 base, J shed 14 bases, and the junction held 5 bases outside the gene matches. In germline, CDR1 is SEHNR, CDR2 FQNEAQ (reference sequence). This sample comprised unstimulated CD8+ T cells sorted from spleen or lymph node cells, obtained before intestinal transplant. This TCR was sampled from a human donor who received an intestinal transplant. The chain employs TRBV7-9 and TRBJ2-1; 7 bases line up with TRBD1. As DNA, the CDR3 is TGTGCCAGCAGCTTAGGTGACAGGGAAGAGTTCTTC. Translation: CASSLGDREEFF.